These 21 T cell receptor beta chains were all obtained from the same sample, sequenced in a study of cytomegalovirus exposure and HLA in healthy donors. 13 Jbeta primers and 60 Vbeta primers were used for the PCR. TCRdb keeps only in-frame clones here, not all; method: immunoSEQ multiplex PCR. The sample contains some 170,000 clones, 80% of which appear only once. The specimen sequenced was PBMCs. The source of these receptors is a woman aged 45-59 years in good health and CMV-seronegative.

The rearrangement uses TRBV13 and TRBJ1-3; TRBD1 aligns across 7 bases. V lost 3 bases, J lost 0 bases, and 5 bases stayed unmatched. Germline V gives CDR1 PRHDT, CDR2 FYEKMQ (reference sequence). The CDR3 covers 16 residues. The CDR3, as DNA: TGTGCCAGCAGCTTTTCCGGGACAGTCTCTGGAAACACCATATATTTT. Protein: CASSFSGTVSGNTIYF.

The chain recombines TRBV5-6 with TRBJ1-3; 7 bases are shared with TRBD1. The CDR3 has 16 amino acids. J gave up 0 bases and V 3 bases, and 6 bases lay outside the gene matches. Germline V CDR1 and CDR2: SGHDT, YYEEEE. This CDR3 is CASSSRQGSSGNTIYF. The CDR3 nucleotides are TGTGCCAGCAGCTCACGACAGGGCAGCTCTGGAAACACCATATATTTT.

The chain's CDR3 is CASSQPSGGMSGELFF. The CDR3 DNA sequence: TGTGCCAGCAGCCAACCCTCAGGGGGGATGTCCGGGGAGCTGTTTTTT. V and J are TRBV4-2 and TRBJ2-2, with TRBD1 as a possible D gene (7 bases). Trimming left V 2 bases short and J 6 bases short, with 16 bases between. From germline, CDR1 is LGHNA and CDR2 YNFKEQ. The CDR3 extends over 16 amino acids.

This clone appeared once. The rearrangement links TRBV7-2 to TRBJ2-5, with D uncertain. Deletions cut 4 bases from V and 0 bases from J, with 21 bases between. This CDR3 spans 18 amino acids. Germline V gives CDR1 SGHTA, CDR2 FQGNSA. The CDR3 DNA follows: TGTGCCAGCAGCTCCCCCCGGGTCCTTCGTCTGTACCAAGAGACCCAGTACTTC. Translation gives CASSSPRVLRLYQETQYF. The whole variable domain, filled in from reference TRBV7-2 and TRBJ2-5, reads GAGVSQSPSNKVTEKGKDVELRCDPISGHTALYWYRQSLGQGLEFLIYFQGNSAPDKSGLPSDRFSAERTGGSVSTLTIQRTQQEDSAVYLCASSSPRVLRLYQETQYFGPGTRLLVL.

V usage is TRBV6-5 and J usage is TRBJ1-5; the D is unclear. Trimming took 0 bases from V and 4 from J, leaving 7 bases between them. Per germline, CDR1 MNHEY and CDR2 SVGAGI. The CDR3 totals 14 residues. For the CDR3, the DNA is TGTGCCAGCAGTTACTCTGGGGAGAATCAGCCCCAGCATTTT. This translates into CASSYSGENQPQHF.

V gene TRBV11-3 combines with J gene TRBJ2-5; D is perhaps TRBD2 (6 bases). V was clipped by 0 bases and J by 5 bases, with 13 bases between them. The CDR3 sequence is 15 residues long. Germline assignment: CDR1 SGHNT and CDR2 YENEEA. The CDR3 region has the DNA TGTGCCAGCAGCTTAGATGGAGGGGAGGCGGAGACCCAGTACTTC. Translation gives CASSLDGGEAETQYF.

With regard to this clone: The junction departs from the called germline gene at one end, perhaps through a read error. The V and J genes are TRBV11-2 and TRBJ1-2; D is undetermined. The CDR3 spans 12 residues. Germline lookup yields CDR1 SGHAT and CDR2 FQNNGV. The CDR3 sequence: CASSLGWMGHVF. The CDR3 DNA reads as TGTGCCAGCAGCTTAGGATGGATGGGCCACGTATTC.

V and J are TRBV2 and TRBJ1-2, with 9 nucleotides matching TRBD1. Germline-derived CDR1 and CDR2 are SNHLY and FYNNEI. With 3 bases clipped from V and 4 bases from J, the junction kept 6 bases outside the gene matches. The CDR3 totals 15 residues. In nucleotides, the CDR3 is TGTGCCAGCAGTGATTGGGGACAGGGCGTCTATGGCTACACCTTC. It specifies CASSDWGQGVYGYTF.

V is TRBV28 and J is TRBJ1-2; 8 nucleotides line up with TRBD1. The CDR3 extends over 13 amino acids. Unmatched junction bases numbered 8, after V lost 10 bases and J lost 4 bases. Germline assignment: CDR1 MDHEN and CDR2 SYDVKM. CDR3 sequence (DNA): TGTGCCAACTTGGACAGGGCCACCTATGGCTACACCTTC. This translates into CANLDRATYGYTF.

The V call is TRBV5-1, the J call TRBJ2-7; 8 bases match TRBD2. The CDR3 is made up of 14 amino acids. V lost 0 bases and J lost 3; bases outside the gene matches: 2. The V gene's germline CDR1 is SGHRS and CDR2 YFSETQ. CDR3 coding DNA: TGCGCCAGCAGCTTGGCGGGGGGGTACTACGAGCAGTACTTC. Protein product: CASSLAGGYYEQYF.

In this sample, this clone turned up once. The chain has TRBV4-3 and TRBJ1-2, with 9 bases aligning to TRBD1. The CDR3 extends over 17 amino acids. Germline V gene lookup returns CDR1 LGHNA and CDR2 YSLEER. J gave up 7 bases and V 0 bases, and 12 bases lay outside the gene matches. The CDR3 here is CASSQDGSLGQGRGYTF. CDR3 in DNA: TGCGCCAGCAGCCAAGATGGTAGTCTGGGACAGGGACGTGGCTACACCTTC.

In nucleotides, the CDR3 is TGCAGCGGGGGCACAGGGGAAGGAGGACAGCAGTACTTC. It encodes CSGGTGEGGQQYF. V and J are TRBV29-1 and TRBJ2-7; the match to TRBD1 covers 7 bases. The CDR3 has 13 residues. Germline V gives CDR1 SQVTM, CDR2 ANQGSEA. Trimming removed 7 bases from V and 8 bases from J; junction bases left unmatched: 14.

The gene calls are TRBV4-3 and TRBJ1-4, with D possibly being TRBD1 (6 bases). This CDR3 spans 16 amino acids. CDR1 LGHNA and CDR2 YSLEER come from the germline V gene. The V end was cut by 4 bases, the J end by 7 bases, with 19 bases between. The CDR3 region is CASSLRTGRVIEKLFF. As DNA, the CDR3 is TGCGCCAGCAGCCTACGCACAGGGAGGGTAATTGAAAAACTGTTTTTT.

The rearrangement uses TRBV27 and TRBJ2-4; possible D gene TRBD1, 6 bases. Germline V gives CDR1 MNHEY, CDR2 SMNVEV (reference sequence). There are 13 residues in the CDR3. The chain's CDR3 is CAVGAWDKNIQYF. In nucleotides, the CDR3 is TGTGCGGTGGGGGCCTGGGACAAAAACATTCAGTACTTC.

In DNA, the CDR3 is TGCGCCAGCACGTTTAGGACAGGGTTTTACGAGCAGTACTTC. Translation: CASTFRTGFYEQYF. V usage is TRBV5-1 and J usage is TRBJ2-7, with 8 nucleotides matching TRBD1. The ends lost 6 bases at V and 4 bases at J; junction bases unmatched: 9. The CDR3 runs 14 residues. Germline V lookup: CDR1 SGHRS, CDR2 YFSETQ. The variable domain in full, with the rest retrieved from reference TRBV5-1 and TRBJ2-7, is KAGVTQTPRYLIKTRGQQVTLSCSPISGHRSVSWYQQTPGQGLQFLFEYFSETQRNKGNFPGRFSGRQFSNSRSEMNVSTLELGDSALYLCASTFRTGFYEQYFGPGTRLTVT.

The V call is TRBV13, the J call TRBJ2-7; D possibly corresponds to TRBD1 (6 bases). CDR3 length: 13 amino acids. V gave up 5 bases and J gave up 6 bases, with 14 bases separating them. The germline V gene encodes CDR1 PRHDT and CDR2 FYEKMQ (reference sequence). The DNA of the CDR3 is TGTGCCAGCAGCCCCAGGGGTAATGGCGAGCAGTACTTC. Translating gives CASSPRGNGEQYF.

V and J are TRBV9 and TRBJ2-1; tentative D call: TRBD2 (7 bases). Germline assignment: CDR1 SGDLS and CDR2 YYNGEE. V lost 3 bases and J lost 0, with 10 bases in between. This CDR3 has 15 amino acids. The DNA of the CDR3 is TGTGCCAGCAGCGAGGGGGAGGGCTCCTACAATGAGCAGTTCTTC. It translates to CASSEGEGSYNEQFF.

This chain connects TRBV2 to TRBJ2-1; TRBD1 aligns across 7 bases. There are 11 residues in the CDR3. V shed 7 bases, J shed 7 bases, and the junction held 1 base outside the gene matches. Per germline, CDR1 SNHLY and CDR2 FYNNEI. CDR3 DNA sequence: TGTGCCAGCAAGACAGGGAATGAGCAGTTCTTC. It specifies CASKTGNEQFF.

This chain connects TRBV7-8 to TRBJ1-1; a weak D match, TRBD1 (5 bases). The CDR3 spans 15 residues. From germline, CDR1 is SGHVS and CDR2 FQNEAQ. Trimming stripped 3 bases from V and 0 bases from J, with 11 bases between. The CDR3 is CASSFMGQLNTEAFF. In nucleotides, the CDR3 is TGTGCCAGCAGCTTCATGGGGCAGCTGAACACTGAAGCTTTCTTT.

This clone was seen a few times. The CDR3 coding sequence is TGTGCCAGCAGTGAACGAGAGACAGGGATTGCGGAGACCCAGTACTTC. This gives the protein CASSERETGIAETQYF. The chain couples TRBV2 to TRBJ2-5; TRBD1 aligns across 7 bases. The CDR3 length is 16 residues. Trimming removed 2 bases from V and 5 bases from J; junction bases left unmatched: 11. Germline CDR1 reads SNHLY; CDR2 reads FYNNEI.

The gene calls are TRBV6-5 and TRBJ2-5, with unresolved D. V was cut by 0 bases and J by 7 bases, with 15 bases left in between. The CDR3 is 15 amino acids. Germline values: CDR1 MNHEY, CDR2 SVGAGI. The CDR3 region has the DNA TGTGCCAGCAGTTACTCCCCACCCCCGGGTGGGACCCAGTACTTC. It codes for CASSYSPPPGGTQYF.